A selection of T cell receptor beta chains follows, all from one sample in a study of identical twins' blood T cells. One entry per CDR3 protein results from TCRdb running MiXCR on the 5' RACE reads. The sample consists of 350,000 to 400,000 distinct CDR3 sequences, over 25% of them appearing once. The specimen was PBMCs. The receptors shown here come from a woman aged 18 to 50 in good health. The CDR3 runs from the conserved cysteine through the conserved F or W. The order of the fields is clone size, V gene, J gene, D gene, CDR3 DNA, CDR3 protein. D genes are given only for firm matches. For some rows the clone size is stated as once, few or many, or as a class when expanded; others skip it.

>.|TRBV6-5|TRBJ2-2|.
TGTGCCAGCAGTCCCCCAGGGAGCACCGGGGAGCTGTTTTTT
CASSPPGSTGELFF
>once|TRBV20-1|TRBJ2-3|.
TGCAGTGCTAGAGGCAGGATCACAGATACGCAGTATTTT
CSARGRITDTQYF
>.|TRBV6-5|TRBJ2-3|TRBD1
TGTGCCAGCAGTGAAGGACAGGGGAACACAGATACGCGGTATTTT
CASSEGQGNTDTRYF
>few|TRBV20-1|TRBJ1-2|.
TGCAGTGCTAGTGGCAGCGAGTACTATGGCTACACCTTC
CSASGSEYYGYTF
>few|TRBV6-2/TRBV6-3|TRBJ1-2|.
TGTGCCAGCAGTTACGGATTCGAGGGGTACAACTATGGCTACACCTTC
CASSYGFEGYNYGYTF
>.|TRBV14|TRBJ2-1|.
TGTGCCAGCAGCCACGCACTAGCTCCTAGCTCCTACAATGAGCAGTTCTTC
CASSHALAPSSYNEQFF
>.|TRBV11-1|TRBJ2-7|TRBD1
TGTGCCAGCAGGAGGGGGACAGCCTACGAGCAGTACTTC
CASRRGTAYEQYF
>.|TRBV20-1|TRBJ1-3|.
TGCAGTGCTCACAGGGTCGGAAACACCATATATTTT
CSAHRVGNTIYF
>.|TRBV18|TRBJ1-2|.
TGTGCCAGCTCGGGGGGTCGTGAATATGGCTACACCTTC
CASSGGREYGYTF
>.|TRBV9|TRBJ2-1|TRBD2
TGTGCCAGCAGCGTAGCCAGCGGGGACTACAATGAGCAGTTCTTC
CASSVASGDYNEQFF
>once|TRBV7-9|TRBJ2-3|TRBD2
TGTGCCAGCAGCCGGACTAGCGGTTACACAGATACGCAGTATTTT
CASSRTSGYTDTQYF
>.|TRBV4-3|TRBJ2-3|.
TGCGCCAGCAGCCAAGAAGGCTTTCCTTCAGATACGCAGTATTTT
CASSQEGFPSDTQYF
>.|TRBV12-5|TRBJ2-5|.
TGTGCTAGTGGTTCAACAGGGTTGGAGACCCAGTACTTC
CASGSTGLETQYF
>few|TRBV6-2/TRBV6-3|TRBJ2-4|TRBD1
TGTGCCAGCAGCAGTCGGACAGGCGGACCTCACCACGTAGCCAAAAACATTCAGTACTTC
CASSSRTGGPHHVAKNIQYF
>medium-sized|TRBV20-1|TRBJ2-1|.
TGCAGTGCTAGGGCGGAACTAGACCATGAGCAGTTCTTC
CSARAELDHEQFF
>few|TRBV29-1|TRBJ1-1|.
TGCAGCGTTGTGGAGGGGAGGAACACTGAAGCTTTCTTT
CSVVEGRNTEAFF
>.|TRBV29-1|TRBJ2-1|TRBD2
TGCAGCGTCGCGACTAGCGGGGGGGCTGGAGAGCAGTTCTTC
CSVATSGGAGEQFF
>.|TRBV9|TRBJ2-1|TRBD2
TGTGCCAGCAGCCCGGGGAGCGGGACCTACAATGAGCAGTTCTTC
CASSPGSGTYNEQFF
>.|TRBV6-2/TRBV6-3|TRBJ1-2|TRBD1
TGTGCCAGCAGTAGGACAGGCCAATATGGCTACACCTTC
CASSRTGQYGYTF
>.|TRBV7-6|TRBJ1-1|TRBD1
TGTGCCAGCAGCCCCTGGACAGGGTTTGAGACTGAAGCTTTCTTT
CASSPWTGFETEAFF
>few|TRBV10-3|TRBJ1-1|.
TGTGCCATCAGTGCAGGGGCTCCCTCGGGAGCTTTCTTT
CAISAGAPSGAFF
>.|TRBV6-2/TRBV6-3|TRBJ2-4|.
TGTGCCAGCAGTTATCCGGGCAAAAACATTCAGTACTTC
CASSYPGKNIQYF
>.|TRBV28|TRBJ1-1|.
TGTGCCAGCAGTTTAAGTGGGCCTAACACTGAAGCTTTCTTT
CASSLSGPNTEAFF
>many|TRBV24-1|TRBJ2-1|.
TGTGCCACCAGTGTCCTACAGGGAATGGAACGTGAGCAGTTCTTC
CATSVLQGMEREQFF
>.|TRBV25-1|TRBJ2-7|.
TGTGCCAGCAGTGAGGGAAGGGATGGGTTCTACGAGCAGTACTTC
CASSEGRDGFYEQYF
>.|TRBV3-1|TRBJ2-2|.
TGTGCCAGCAGCCAAGACCTATGGGCGCGGAACCGAGCAACCGGGGAGCTGTTTTTT
CASSQDLWARNRATGELFF
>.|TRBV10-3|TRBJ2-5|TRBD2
TGTGCCATCAGTGAGTCGCTACTAGCGGGAGAGACCCAGTACTTC
CAISESLLAGETQYF
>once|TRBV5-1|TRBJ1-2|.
TGCGCCAGCAGCTTGGGCAGGGTCCATGGCTACACCTTC
CASSLGRVHGYTF
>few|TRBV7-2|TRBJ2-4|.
TGTGCCAGCAGCCGTCAAAGAGATAACATTCAGTACTTC
CASSRQRDNIQYF
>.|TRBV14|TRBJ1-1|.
TGTGCCAGCAGCCGGCGAACGAACACTGAAGCTTTCTTT
CASSRRTNTEAFF
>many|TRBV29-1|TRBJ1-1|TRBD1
TGCAGCGTGCGACAGGGGGTGAACACTGAAGCTTTCTTT
CSVRQGVNTEAFF
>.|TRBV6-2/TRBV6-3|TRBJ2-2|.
TGTGCCAGCAGCAACGGCGGGGAGCTGTTTTTT
CASSNGGELFF
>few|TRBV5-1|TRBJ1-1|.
TGCGCCAGCAGCTTGGGCCTAAGGGAGGAGGGCACTGAAGCTTTCTTT
CASSLGLREEGTEAFF
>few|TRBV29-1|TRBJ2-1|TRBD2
TGCAGCGTTGCATCCTCCGCGGGGGGTACGGGTGAGCAGTTCTTC
CSVASSAGGTGEQFF
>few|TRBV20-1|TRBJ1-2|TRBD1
TGCAGTGCTAGAGATCCGGGCAGGGGGCAATTGGGCTACACCTTC
CSARDPGRGQLGYTF
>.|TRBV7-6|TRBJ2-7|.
TGTACCAGCAGCTTAGCCGGACAGAGAGGTTCCTACGAGCAGTACTTC
CTSSLAGQRGSYEQYF
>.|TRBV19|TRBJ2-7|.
TGTGCCAGTAGTCTAACAGGGCATCGATCCTACGAGCAGTACTTC
CASSLTGHRSYEQYF
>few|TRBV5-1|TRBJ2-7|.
TGCGCCAGCAGCTTGCGCTCAAACACCTACGAGCAGTACTTC
CASSLRSNTYEQYF
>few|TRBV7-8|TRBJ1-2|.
TGTGCCAGCAGCTTAGGGACCTCCGGGACCCATGGCTACACCTTC
CASSLGTSGTHGYTF
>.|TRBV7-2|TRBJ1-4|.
TGTGCCAGCAGCTTGACCCAGGGAGGAAAACTGTTTTTT
CASSLTQGGKLFF
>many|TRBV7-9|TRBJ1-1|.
TGTGCCAGCAGCTGGATAACGGAGGAGAACACTGAAGCTTTCTTT
CASSWITEENTEAFF
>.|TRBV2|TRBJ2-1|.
TGTGCCAGCAGTGAACAATCGGGAGAGAGAGTTGAGCAGTTCTTC
CASSEQSGERVEQFF
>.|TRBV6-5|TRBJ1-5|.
TGTGCCAGCAGTTACTCGGGCGGAGGGAATCAGCCCCAGCATTTT
CASSYSGGGNQPQHF
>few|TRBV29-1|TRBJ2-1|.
TGCAGCGTTGATTCGGACTACAACCCCGCATGGCAGTTCTTC
CSVDSDYNPAWQFF
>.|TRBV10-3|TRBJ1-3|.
TGTGCCATCAGTCCCAGTCCGTCCGGAACCATATATTTT
CAISPSPSGTIYF
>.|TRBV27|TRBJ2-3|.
TGTGCCAGCAGTTCCCGCGTAGATACGCAGTATTTT
CASSSRVDTQYF
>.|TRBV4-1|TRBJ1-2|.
TGCGCCAGCAGCCAAATAACAGGGAACTATGGCTACACCTTC
CASSQITGNYGYTF
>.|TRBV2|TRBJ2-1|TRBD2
TGTGCCAGCGGACGGACTAGCGGTAACAATGAGCAGTTCTTC
CASGRTSGNNEQFF
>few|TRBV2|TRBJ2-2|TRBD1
TGTGCCAGCAAGAGGACAGGGGGGACCGGGGAGCTGTTTTTT
CASKRTGGTGELFF
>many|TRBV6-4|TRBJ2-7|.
TGTGCCAGTGGATACGAGCAGTACTTC
CASGYEQYF
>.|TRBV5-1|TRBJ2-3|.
TGCGCCAGCAGCTCTGGGCCACCCCCCGAAGATACGCAGTATTTT
CASSSGPPPEDTQYF
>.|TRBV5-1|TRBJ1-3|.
TGCGCCAGCAGCACTAGGACCCCGAGCTCTGGAAACACCATATATTTT
CASSTRTPSSGNTIYF
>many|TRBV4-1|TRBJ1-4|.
TGTGCCAGCAGCCCTATAGGCGAAAAACTGTTTTTT
CASSPIGEKLFF
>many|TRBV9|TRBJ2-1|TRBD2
TGTGCCAGCAGCGTAGGTGGGGGGGCCTACAATGAGCAGTTCTTC
CASSVGGGAYNEQFF
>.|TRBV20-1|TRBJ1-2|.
TGCAGTTCAGAGAGGCAGGGGTCGTTTGGCTACACCTTC
CSSERQGSFGYTF
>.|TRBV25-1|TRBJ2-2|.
TGTGCCAGCAGTCCGATCAATCCAGCGGACGACCTCGGGGAGCTGTTTTTT
CASSPINPADDLGELFF
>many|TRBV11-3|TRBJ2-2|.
TGCGCCAGCAGCCTGGATGGTGCCGGGGAGCTGTTTTTT
CASSLDGAGELFF
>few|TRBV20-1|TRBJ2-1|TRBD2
TGCAGTGCGGGGAGCGGGAGTATCAATGAGCAGTTCTTC
CSAGSGSINEQFF
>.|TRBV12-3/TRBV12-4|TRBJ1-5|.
TGTGCCAGCAGTTTAGTTTCACCTAATCAGCCCCAGCATTTT
CASSLVSPNQPQHF